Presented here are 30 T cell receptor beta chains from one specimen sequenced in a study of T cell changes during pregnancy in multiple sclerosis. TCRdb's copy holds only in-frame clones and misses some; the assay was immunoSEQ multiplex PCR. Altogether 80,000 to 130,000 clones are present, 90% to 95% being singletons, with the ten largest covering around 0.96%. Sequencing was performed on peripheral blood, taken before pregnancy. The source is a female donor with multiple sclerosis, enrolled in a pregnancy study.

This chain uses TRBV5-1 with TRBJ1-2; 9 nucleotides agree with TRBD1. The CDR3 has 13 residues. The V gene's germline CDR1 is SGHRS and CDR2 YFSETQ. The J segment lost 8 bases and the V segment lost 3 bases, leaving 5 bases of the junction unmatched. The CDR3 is CASSWDRAGGYTF. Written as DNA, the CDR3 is TGCGCCAGCAGCTGGGACAGGGCCGGGGGCTACACCTTC.

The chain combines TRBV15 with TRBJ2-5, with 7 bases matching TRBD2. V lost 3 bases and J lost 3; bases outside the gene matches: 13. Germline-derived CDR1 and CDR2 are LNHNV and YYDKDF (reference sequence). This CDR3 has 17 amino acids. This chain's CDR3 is CATSRQPLLAYEETQYF. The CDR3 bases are TGTGCCACCAGCAGGCAACCTTTACTAGCGTACGAAGAGACCCAGTACTTC. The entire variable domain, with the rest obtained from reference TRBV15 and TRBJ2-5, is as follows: DAMVIQNPRYQVTQFGKPVTLSCSQTLNHNVMYWYQQKSSQAPKLLFHYYDKDFNNEADTPDNFQSRRPNTSFCFLDIRSPGLGDTAMYLCATSRQPLLAYEETQYFGPGTRLLVL.

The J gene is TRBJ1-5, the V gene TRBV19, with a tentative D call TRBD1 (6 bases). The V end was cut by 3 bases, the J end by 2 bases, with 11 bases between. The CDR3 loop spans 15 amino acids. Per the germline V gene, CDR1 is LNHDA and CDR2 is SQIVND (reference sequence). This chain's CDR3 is CASSINRDRNQPQHF. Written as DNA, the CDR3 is TGTGCCAGTAGTATCAACAGGGACCGCAATCAGCCCCAGCATTTT.

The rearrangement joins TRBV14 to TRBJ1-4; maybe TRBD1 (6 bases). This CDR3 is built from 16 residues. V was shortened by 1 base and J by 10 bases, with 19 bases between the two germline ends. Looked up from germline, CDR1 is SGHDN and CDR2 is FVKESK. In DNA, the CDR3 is TGTGCCAGCAGCCAAGGCCTCAGGGGAAATTGGCGAAAACTGTTTTTT. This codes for CASSQGLRGNWRKLFF.

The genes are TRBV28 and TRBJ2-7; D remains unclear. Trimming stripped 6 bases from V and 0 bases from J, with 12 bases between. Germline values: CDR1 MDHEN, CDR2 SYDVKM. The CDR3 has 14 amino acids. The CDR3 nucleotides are TGTGCCAGCAGGGTACTGCGAGCCTCCTACGAGCAGTACTTC. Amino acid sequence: CASRVLRASYEQYF.

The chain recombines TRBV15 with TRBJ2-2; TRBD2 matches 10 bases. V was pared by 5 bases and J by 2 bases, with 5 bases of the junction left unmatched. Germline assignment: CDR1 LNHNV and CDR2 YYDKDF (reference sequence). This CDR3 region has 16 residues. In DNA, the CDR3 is TGTGCCACCAGCCCATGGACTAGCGGAAACACCGGGGAGCTGTTTTTT. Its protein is CATSPWTSGNTGELFF.

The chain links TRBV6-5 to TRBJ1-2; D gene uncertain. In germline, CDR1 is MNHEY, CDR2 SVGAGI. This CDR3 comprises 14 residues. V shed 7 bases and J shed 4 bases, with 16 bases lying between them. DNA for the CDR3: TGTGCCAGCAAAGAGGCAGCCCAGCCCTATGGCTACACCTTC. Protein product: CASKEAAQPYGYTF.

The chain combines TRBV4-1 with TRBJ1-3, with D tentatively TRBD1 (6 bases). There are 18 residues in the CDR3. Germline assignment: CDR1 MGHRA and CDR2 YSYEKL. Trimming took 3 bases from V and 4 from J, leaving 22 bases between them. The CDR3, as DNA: TGCGCCAGCAGCCATGGAAGTCAAAGGGGGGGAAACGGAAACACCATATATTTT. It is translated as CASSHGSQRGGNGNTIYF.

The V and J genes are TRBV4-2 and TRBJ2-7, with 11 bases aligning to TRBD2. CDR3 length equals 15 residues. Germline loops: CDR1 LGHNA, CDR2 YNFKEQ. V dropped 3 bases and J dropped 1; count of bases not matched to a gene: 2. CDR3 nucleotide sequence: TGTGCCAGCAGCCAGGGACTAGCGGATTCCTACGAGCAGTACTTC. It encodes CASSQGLADSYEQYF.

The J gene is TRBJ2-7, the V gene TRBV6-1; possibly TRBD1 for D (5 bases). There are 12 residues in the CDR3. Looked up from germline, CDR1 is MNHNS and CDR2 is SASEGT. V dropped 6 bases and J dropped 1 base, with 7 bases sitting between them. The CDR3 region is CASSQGSYEQYF. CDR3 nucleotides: TGTGCCAGCAGCCAGGGATCCTACGAGCAGTACTTC.

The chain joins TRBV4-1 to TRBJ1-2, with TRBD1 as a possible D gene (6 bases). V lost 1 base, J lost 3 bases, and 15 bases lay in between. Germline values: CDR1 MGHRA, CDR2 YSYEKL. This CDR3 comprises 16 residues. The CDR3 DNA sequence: TGCGCCAGCAGCCAAGTTCCCCTGGGGGCAGACTATGGCTACACCTTC. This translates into CASSQVPLGADYGYTF.

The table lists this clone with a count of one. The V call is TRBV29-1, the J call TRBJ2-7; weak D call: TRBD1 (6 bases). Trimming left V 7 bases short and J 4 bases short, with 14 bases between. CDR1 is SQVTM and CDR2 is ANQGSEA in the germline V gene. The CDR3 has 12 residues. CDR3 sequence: CSAQGTFYEQYF. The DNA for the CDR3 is TGCAGCGCCCAGGGGACCTTTTACGAGCAGTACTTC.

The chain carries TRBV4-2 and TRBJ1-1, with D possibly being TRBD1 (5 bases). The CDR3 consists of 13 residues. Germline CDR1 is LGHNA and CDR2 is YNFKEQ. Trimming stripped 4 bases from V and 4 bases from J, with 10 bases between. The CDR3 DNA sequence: TGTGCCAGCAGCCCGGGGGGGGGCACTGAAGCTTTCTTT. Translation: CASSPGGGTEAFF.

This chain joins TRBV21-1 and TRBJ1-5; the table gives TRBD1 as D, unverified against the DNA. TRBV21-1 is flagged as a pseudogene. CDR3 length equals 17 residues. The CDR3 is CASSKAVRRHSNQPQHF. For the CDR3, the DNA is TGTGCCAGCAGCAAAGCGGTCCGCAGGCATAGCAATCAGCCCCAGCATTTT.

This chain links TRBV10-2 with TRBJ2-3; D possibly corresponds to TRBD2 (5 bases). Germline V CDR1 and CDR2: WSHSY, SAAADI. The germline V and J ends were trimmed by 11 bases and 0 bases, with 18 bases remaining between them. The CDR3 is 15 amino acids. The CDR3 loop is CACPPREASTDTQYF. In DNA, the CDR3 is TGCGCCTGTCCCCCCCGGGAAGCTAGCACAGATACGCAGTATTTT.

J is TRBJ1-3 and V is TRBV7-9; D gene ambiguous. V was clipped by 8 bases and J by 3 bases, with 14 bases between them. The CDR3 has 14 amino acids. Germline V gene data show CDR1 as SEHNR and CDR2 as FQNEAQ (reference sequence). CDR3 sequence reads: CASRLVGVGNTIYF. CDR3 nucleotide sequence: TGTGCCAGCCGCCTGGTGGGAGTTGGAAACACCATATATTTT.

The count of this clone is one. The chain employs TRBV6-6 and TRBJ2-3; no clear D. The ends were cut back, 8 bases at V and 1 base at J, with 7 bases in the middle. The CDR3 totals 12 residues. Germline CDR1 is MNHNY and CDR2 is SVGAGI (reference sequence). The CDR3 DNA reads TGTGCCAGCTGCCGGGGCACAGATACGCAGTATTTT. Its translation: CASCRGTDTQYF.

CDR3 sequence (DNA): TGTGCCAGCTGCCGAGCGGGAGTCTACGAGCAGTACTTC. Translating gives CASCRAGVYEQYF. The chain links TRBV6-6 to TRBJ2-7; 8 bases map to TRBD2. Trimming removed 8 bases from V and 3 bases from J; junction bases left unmatched: 6. CDR1 and CDR2 (germline): MNHNY, SVGAGI (reference sequence). The CDR3 contains 13 residues.

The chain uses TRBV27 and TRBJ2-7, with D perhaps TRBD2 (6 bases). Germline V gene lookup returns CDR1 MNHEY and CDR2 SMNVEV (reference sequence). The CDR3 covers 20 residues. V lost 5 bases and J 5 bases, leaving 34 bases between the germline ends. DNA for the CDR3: TGTGCCAGCAGTCCCCGGGGTGTTTGGAGGGAGAAACTAGTTACCCACGAGCAGTACTTC. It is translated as CASSPRGVWREKLVTHEQYF.

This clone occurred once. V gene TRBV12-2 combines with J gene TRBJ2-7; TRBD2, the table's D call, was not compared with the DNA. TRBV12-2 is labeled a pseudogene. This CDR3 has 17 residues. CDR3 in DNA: TGTGCAAGTCGCTTCCCAGGGCCCCTAACGGGAGCGGGCGAGCAGTACTTC. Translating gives CASRFPGPLTGAGEQYF.

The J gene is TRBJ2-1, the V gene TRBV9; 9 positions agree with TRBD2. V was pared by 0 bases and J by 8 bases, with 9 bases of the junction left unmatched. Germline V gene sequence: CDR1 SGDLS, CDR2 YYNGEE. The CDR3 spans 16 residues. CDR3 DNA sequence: TGTGCCAGCAGCGTAGCTGCTGCGGGAGGGCCCTATGAGCAGTTCTTC. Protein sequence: CASSVAAAGGPYEQFF. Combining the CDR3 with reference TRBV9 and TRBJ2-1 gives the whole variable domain DSGVTQTPKHLITATGQRVTLRCSPRSGDLSVYWYQQSLDQGLQFLIQYYNGEERAKGNILERFSAQQFPDLHSELNLSSLELGDSALYFCASSVAAAGGPYEQFFGPGTRLTVL.

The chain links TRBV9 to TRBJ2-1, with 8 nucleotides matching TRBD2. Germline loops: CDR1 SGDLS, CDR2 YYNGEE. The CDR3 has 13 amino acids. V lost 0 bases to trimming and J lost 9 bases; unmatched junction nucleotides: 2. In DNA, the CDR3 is TGTGCCAGCAGCGTAGCCGGGAGGGGTGAGCAGTTCTTC. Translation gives CASSVAGRGEQFF.

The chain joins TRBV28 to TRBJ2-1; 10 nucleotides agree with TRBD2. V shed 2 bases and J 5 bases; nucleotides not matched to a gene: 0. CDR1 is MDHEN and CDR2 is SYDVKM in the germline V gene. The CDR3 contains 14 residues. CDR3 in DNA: TGTGCCAGCAGTTTACTAGCGGGAGACAATGAGCAGTTCTTC. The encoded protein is CASSLLAGDNEQFF.

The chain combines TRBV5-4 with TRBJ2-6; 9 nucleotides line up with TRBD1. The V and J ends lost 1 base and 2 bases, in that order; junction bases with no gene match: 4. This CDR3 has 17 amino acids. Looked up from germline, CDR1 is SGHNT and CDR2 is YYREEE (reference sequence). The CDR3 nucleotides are TGTGCCAGCAGCTTGACCGACAGGGGGACTGGGGCCAACGTCCTGACTTTC. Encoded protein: CASSLTDRGTGANVLTF.

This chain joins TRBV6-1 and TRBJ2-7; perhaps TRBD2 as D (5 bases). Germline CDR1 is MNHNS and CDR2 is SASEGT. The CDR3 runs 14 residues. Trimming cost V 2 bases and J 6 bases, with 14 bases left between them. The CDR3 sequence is CASSERWSTSEQYF. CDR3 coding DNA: TGTGCCAGCAGTGAAAGGTGGAGCACTAGCGAGCAGTACTTC.

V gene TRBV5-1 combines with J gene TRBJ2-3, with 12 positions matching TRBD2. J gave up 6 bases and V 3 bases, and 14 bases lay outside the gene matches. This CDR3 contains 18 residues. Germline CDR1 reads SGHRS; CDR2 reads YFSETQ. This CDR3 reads CASSWRLAGDFSTDTQYF. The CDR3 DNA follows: TGCGCCAGCAGCTGGAGACTAGCGGGAGATTTTTCCACTGATACGCAGTATTTT.

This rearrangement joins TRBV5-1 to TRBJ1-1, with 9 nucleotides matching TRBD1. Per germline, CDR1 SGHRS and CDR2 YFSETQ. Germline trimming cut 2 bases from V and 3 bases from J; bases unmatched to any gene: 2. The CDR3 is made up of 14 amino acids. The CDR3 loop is CASSFGQGYTEAFF. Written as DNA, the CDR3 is TGCGCCAGCAGCTTCGGACAGGGGTACACTGAAGCTTTCTTT.

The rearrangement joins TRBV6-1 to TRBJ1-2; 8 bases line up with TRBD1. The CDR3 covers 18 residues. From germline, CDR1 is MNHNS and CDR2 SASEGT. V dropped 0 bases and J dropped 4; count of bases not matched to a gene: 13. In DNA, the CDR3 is TGTGCCAGCAGTGAAGCGTACCCGACAGGGGTACGTGGCTATGGCTACACCTTC. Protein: CASSEAYPTGVRGYGYTF.

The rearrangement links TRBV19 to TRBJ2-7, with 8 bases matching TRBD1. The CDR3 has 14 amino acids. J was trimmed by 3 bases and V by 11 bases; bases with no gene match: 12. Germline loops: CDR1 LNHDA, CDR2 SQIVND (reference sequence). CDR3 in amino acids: CASSPGQVYYEQYF. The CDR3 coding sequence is TGTGCCTCCTCCCCGGGACAGGTATACTACGAGCAGTACTTC.

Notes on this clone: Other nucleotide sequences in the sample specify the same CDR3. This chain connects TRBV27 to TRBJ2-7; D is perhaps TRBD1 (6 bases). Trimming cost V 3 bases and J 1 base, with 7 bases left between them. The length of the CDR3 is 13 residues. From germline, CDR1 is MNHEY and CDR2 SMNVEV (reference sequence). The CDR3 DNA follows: TGTGCCAGCAGTTTTAGGGGGTCCTACGAGCAGTACTTC. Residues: CASSFRGSYEQYF.